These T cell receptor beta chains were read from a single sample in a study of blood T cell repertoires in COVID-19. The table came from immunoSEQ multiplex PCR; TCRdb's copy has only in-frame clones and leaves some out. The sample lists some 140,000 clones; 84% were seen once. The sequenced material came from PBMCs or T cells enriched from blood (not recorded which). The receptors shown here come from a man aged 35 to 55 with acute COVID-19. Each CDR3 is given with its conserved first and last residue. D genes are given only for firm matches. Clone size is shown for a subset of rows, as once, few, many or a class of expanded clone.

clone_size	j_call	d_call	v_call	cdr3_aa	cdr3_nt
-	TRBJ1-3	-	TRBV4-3	CASSQDGGGASGNTIYF	TGCGCCAGCAGCCAAGATGGTGGGGGGGCATCTGGAAACACCATATATTTT
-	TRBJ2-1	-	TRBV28	CASSFGLITYNEQFF	TGTGCCAGCAGTTTCGGACTTATAACCTACAATGAGCAGTTCTTC
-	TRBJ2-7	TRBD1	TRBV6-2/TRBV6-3	CASSQQGLGEQYF	TGTGCCAGCAGTCAACAGGGGTTAGGCGAGCAGTACTTC
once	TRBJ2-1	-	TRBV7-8	CASSLRGPGGYNEQFF	TGTGCCAGCAGCTTACGTGGACCCGGGGGTTACAATGAGCAGTTCTTC
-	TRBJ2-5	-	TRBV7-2	CASSLGSGSQETQYF	TGTGCCAGCAGCTTAGGGTCAGGCAGCCAAGAGACCCAGTACTTC
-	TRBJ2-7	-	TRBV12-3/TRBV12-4	CASSQIDEQYF	TGTGCCAGCAGTCAGATTGACGAGCAGTACTTC
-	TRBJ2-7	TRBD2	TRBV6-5	CASSYSSGRSSYEQYF	TGTGCCAGCAGTTACAGCAGCGGGAGGTCCTCCTACGAGCAGTACTTC
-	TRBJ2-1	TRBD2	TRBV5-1	CASSGLASSYNEQFF	TGCGCCAGCAGCGGACTAGCATCTTCCTACAATGAGCAGTTCTTC
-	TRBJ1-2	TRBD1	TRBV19	CASSGDRDGYGYTF	TGTGCCAGTAGTGGTGACAGGGACGGCTATGGCTACACCTTC
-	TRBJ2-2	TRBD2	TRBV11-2	CASSSRGGMRELFF	TGTGCCAGCAGCTCCCGGGGGGGAATGCGGGAGCTGTTTTTT
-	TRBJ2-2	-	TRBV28	CASSYRVTGELFF	TGTGCCAGCAGTTACAGGGTCACCGGGGAGCTGTTTTTT
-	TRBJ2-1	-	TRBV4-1	CASSQAGAGYNEQFF	TGCGCCAGCAGCCAGGCGGGGGCGGGGTACAATGAGCAGTTCTTC
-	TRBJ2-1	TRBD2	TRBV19	CATFSGGSSYNEQFF	TGTGCCACCTTTAGCGGGGGCAGCTCCTACAATGAGCAGTTCTTC
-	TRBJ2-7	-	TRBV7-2	CASSLYYEQYF	TGTGCCAGCAGCCTATACTACGAGCAGTACTTC
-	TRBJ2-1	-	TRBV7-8	CASNRIQPELPGEQFF	TGTGCCAGCAACCGTATTCAACCGGAACTACCCGGTGAGCAGTTCTTC
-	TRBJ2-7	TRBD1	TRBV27	CASSGESSRGPYEQYF	TGTGCCAGCAGTGGGGAGAGTTCCAGGGGGCCTTACGAGCAGTACTTC
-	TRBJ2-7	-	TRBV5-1	CASSLRRGEVREQYF	TGCGCCAGCAGCTTGCGGCGGGGAGAGGTACGCGAGCAGTACTTC
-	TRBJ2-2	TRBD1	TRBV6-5	CASSYSGGYTGELFF	TGTGCCAGCAGTTACTCAGGGGGCTACACCGGGGAGCTGTTTTTT
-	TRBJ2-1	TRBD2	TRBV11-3	CASSLAAGVSYNEQFF	TGTGCCAGCAGCCTGGCGGCGGGAGTCTCCTACAATGAGCAGTTCTTC
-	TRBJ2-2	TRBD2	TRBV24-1	CATSDLPGLAGGTNTGELFF	TGTGCCACCAGTGATTTGCCGGGACTAGCGGGAGGAACGAACACCGGGGAGCTGTTTTTT
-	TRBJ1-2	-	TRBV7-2	CASSLSLHRGYTF	TGTGCCAGCAGCTTATCCCTTCATCGGGGCTACACCTTC
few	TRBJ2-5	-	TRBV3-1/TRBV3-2	CASSQDYFLQETQYF	TGTGCCAGCAGCCAAGACTACTTCCTACAAGAGACCCAGTACTTC
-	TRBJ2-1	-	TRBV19	CASSIVFEHEQFF	TGTGCCAGTAGTATAGTATTCGAGCATGAGCAGTTCTTC
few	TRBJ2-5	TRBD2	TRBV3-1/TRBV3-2	CASSQYRGRVETQYF	TGTGCCAGCAGCCAGTATCGCGGGAGGGTTGAGACCCAGTACTTC
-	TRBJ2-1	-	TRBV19	CASSRRSSYNEQFF	TGTGCCAGTAGTAGGCGGAGCTCCTACAATGAGCAGTTCTTC
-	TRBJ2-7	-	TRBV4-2	CASSQDKSGPYEQYF	TGTGCCAGCAGCCAAGATAAGAGCGGGCCCTACGAGCAGTACTTC
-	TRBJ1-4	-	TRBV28	CASSFTGGDEKLFF	TGTGCCAGCAGTTTTACAGGAGGGGATGAAAAACTGTTTTTT
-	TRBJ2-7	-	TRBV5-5	CASSLELALRSYEQYF	TGTGCCAGCAGCTTGGAACTAGCCTTGCGATCCTACGAGCAGTACTTC
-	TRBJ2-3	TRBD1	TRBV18	CAFHERGRRLWPPTDTQYF	TGTGCCTTCCACGAGAGGGGGCGTCGGTTGTGGCCGCCCACAGATACGCAGTATTTT
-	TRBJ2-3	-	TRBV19	CASSITSRGAQEADTQYF	TGTGCCAGTAGTATAACCTCTCGGGGGGCCCAGGAGGCGGATACGCAGTATTTT
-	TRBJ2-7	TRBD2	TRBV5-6	CASSLRGLAGAYEQYF	TGTGCCAGCAGCCTTAGAGGACTAGCGGGAGCCTACGAGCAGTACTTC
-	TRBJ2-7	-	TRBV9	CASSVGTGEAYEQYF	TGTGCCAGCAGCGTAGGAACAGGGGAGGCCTACGAGCAGTACTTC
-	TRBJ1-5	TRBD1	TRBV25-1	CASRGTGLDQPQHF	TGTGCCAGCAGGGGGACAGGGTTGGACCAGCCCCAGCATTTT
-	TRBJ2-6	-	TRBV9	CASSVVGVGANVLTF	TGTGCCAGCAGCGTAGTCGGGGTTGGGGCCAACGTCCTGACTTTC
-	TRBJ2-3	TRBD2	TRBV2	CASSLGTGGARGTDTQYF	TGTGCCAGCAGCCTCGGGACGGGAGGAGCTAGGGGCACAGATACGCAGTATTTT
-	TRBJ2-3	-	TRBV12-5	CASGAGLLEGDTQYF	TGTGCTAGTGGTGCGGGACTTCTGGAAGGAGATACGCAGTATTTT
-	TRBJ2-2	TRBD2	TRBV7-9	CASSSLRGGRAGELFF	TGTGCCAGCAGTTCCCTCCGGGGGGGCCGGGCCGGGGAGCTGTTTTTT
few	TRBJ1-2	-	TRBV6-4	CASSGVLGYTF	TGTGCCAGCAGTGGCGTCCTTGGCTACACCTTC
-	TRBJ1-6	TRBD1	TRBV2	CASSETDRRNSPLHF	TGTGCCAGCAGTGAAACGGACAGGAGGAATTCACCCCTCCACTTT
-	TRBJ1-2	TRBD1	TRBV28	CASSGRQGSSYYGYTF	TGTGCCAGCAGCGGTCGACAGGGGAGCTCCTACTATGGCTACACCTTC
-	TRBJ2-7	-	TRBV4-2	CASSSQTGPSYEQYF	TGTGCCAGCAGCAGCCAGACAGGCCCTTCCTACGAGCAGTACTTC
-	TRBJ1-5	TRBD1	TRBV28	CASRPRDRRRPQHF	TGTGCCAGCAGACCCCGGGACAGGCGGAGGCCCCAGCATTTT